This passage covers 25 T cell receptor beta chains from one sample sequenced in a study of blood T cell repertoires in COVID-19. This table comes from immunoSEQ multiplex PCR, and its TCRdb copy is limited to in-frame clones, with some not included. The table includes 250,000 to 300,000 clones, roughly 88% detected once. What was sequenced was PBMCs or T cells enriched from blood (not recorded which). These receptors were obtained from a woman aged 40 to 50 with acute COVID-19.

V and J are TRBV4-1 and TRBJ2-5, with a possible D match to TRBD2 (5 bases). V was trimmed by 3 bases and J by 3 bases, leaving 8 bases between them. The length of the CDR3 is 13 residues. Germline V gene sequence: CDR1 MGHRA, CDR2 YSYEKL. DNA of the CDR3: TGCGCCAGCAGCCAGGGAGTAAAAGAGACCCAGTACTTC. Its protein is CASSQGVKETQYF.

Comment on this clone: This specimen includes other DNA sequences encoding the same CDR3. The V gene is TRBV28, the J gene TRBJ1-5; TRBD1 might be the D (6 bases). V was cut by 4 bases and J by 0 bases, with 10 bases left in between. Germline CDR1 is MDHEN and CDR2 is SYDVKM. The CDR3 runs to 15 residues. Here the CDR3 DNA reads TGTGCCAGCAGTTCTGGACAGTATAGCAATCAGCCCCAGCATTTT. It specifies CASSSGQYSNQPQHF.

This sequence joins TRBV7-2 and TRBJ2-3; 7 nucleotides line up with TRBD2. CDR1 is SGHTA and CDR2 is FQGNSA in the germline V gene. The CDR3 length is 17 residues. V dropped 3 bases and J dropped 0; count of bases not matched to a gene: 9. The CDR3, as DNA: TGTGCCAGCAGCTTCGGGGGGAGACCCACTAGCACAGATACGCAGTATTTT. This codes for CASSFGGRPTSTDTQYF.

The chain has TRBV3-1 (or the pseudogene TRBV3-2) and TRBJ2-5; D perhaps matches TRBD2 (6 bases). This CDR3 is built from 18 residues. Germline lookup yields CDR1 LGHDT and CDR2 YNNKEL (reference sequence). Between the trimmed V and J ends, which lost 1 base and 9 bases, there was a span of 27 bases. The CDR3 loop reads CASSQVPHLRPRRGAQYF. CDR3 sequence (DNA): TGTGCCAGCAGCCAAGTCCCACACCTGAGACCCCGGAGGGGAGCCCAGTACTTC.

In its sample, this clone was seen many times. V and J are TRBV4-1 and TRBJ1-5, with D possibly TRBD1 on 5 matching bases. Deletions cut 1 base from V and 3 bases from J, with 19 bases between. This CDR3 is built from 18 residues. Germline V gene data show CDR1 as MGHRA and CDR2 as YSYEKL. CDR3 loop: CASSQGYGQRRLNQPQHF. DNA for the CDR3: TGCGCCAGCAGCCAAGGCTATGGACAAAGAAGACTCAATCAGCCCCAGCATTTT.

CDR3 loop: CASSLRLAGLYEQFF. DNA of the CDR3: TGTGCCAGCAGCTTGAGACTAGCGGGGCTCTATGAGCAGTTCTTC. The rearrangement joins TRBV5-6 to TRBJ2-1, with 11 bases identical to TRBD2. Germline-derived CDR1 and CDR2 are SGHDT and YYEEEE. This CDR3 is built from 15 residues. The J segment lost 8 bases and the V segment lost 1 base, leaving 5 bases of the junction unmatched.

The chain has TRBV5-6 and TRBJ2-5, with 7 bases aligning to TRBD2. V shed 2 bases and J 4 bases; nucleotides not matched to a gene: 5. CDR1 and CDR2 (germline): SGHDT, YYEEEE. The CDR3 has 14 residues. The CDR3 bases are TGTGCCAGCAGCTTAGCGACTAGCTTAGAGACCCAGTACTTC. Translation gives CASSLATSLETQYF.

The rearrangement links TRBV30 to TRBJ1-1; possible D gene TRBD1, 5 bases. Trimming removed 2 bases from V and 1 base from J, with 8 bases in between. Per the germline V gene, CDR1 is GTSNPN and CDR2 is SVGIG (reference sequence). This CDR3 has 13 residues. The CDR3 sequence: CAWSPTGNTEAFF. The CDR3, as DNA: TGTGCCTGGAGTCCCACAGGGAACACTGAAGCTTTCTTT. Complete variable domain (other parts from reference TRBV30 and TRBJ1-1): SQTIHQWPATLVQPVGSPLSLECTVEGTSNPNLYWYRQAAGRGLQLLFYSVGIGQISSEVPQNLSASRPQDRQFILSSKKLLLSDSGFYLCAWSPTGNTEAFFGQGTRLTVV.

The gene calls are TRBV19 and TRBJ2-7; TRBD2 agrees at 7 bases. The J segment lost 6 bases and the V segment lost 1 base, leaving 9 bases of the junction unmatched. CDR3 length: 15 residues. Germline values: CDR1 LNHDA, CDR2 SQIVND (reference sequence). The CDR3 is CASSIGGGSVLEQYF. CDR3 bases: TGTGCCAGTAGTATAGGGGGCGGGAGCGTCCTCGAGCAGTACTTC.

The gene calls are TRBV4-2 and TRBJ2-1, with 12 positions matching TRBD2. The V gene's germline CDR1 is LGHNA and CDR2 YNFKEQ. This CDR3 has 17 amino acids. V was clipped by 1 base and J by 4 bases; unmatched bases: 5. The CDR3 nucleotides are TGTGCCAGCAGCCAAGCGACGACTAGCGGGGGTTACAATGAGCAGTTCTTC. Encoded protein: CASSQATTSGGYNEQFF.

The chain combines TRBV30 with TRBJ1-3, with D possibly TRBD1 on 6 matching bases. Germline loops: CDR1 GTSNPN, CDR2 SVGIG (reference sequence). This CDR3 comprises 17 residues. V was pared by 0 bases and J by 0 bases, with 15 bases between. The CDR3 DNA reads as TGTGCCTGGAGTGTAGGGGGGGGCACCTTCTCTGGAAACACCATATATTTT. This encodes CAWSVGGGTFSGNTIYF.

The gene calls are TRBV7-6 and TRBJ1-1; D gene ambiguous. Between the trimmed V and J ends, which lost 1 base and 0 bases, there was a span of 6 bases. CDR1 and CDR2 from the germline V gene are SGHVS and FNYEAQ. This CDR3 is built from 14 residues. This CDR3 is CASSLGGLNTEAFF. The CDR3 nucleotides read TGTGCCAGCAGCTTAGGTGGGCTGAACACTGAAGCTTTCTTT.

The CDR3 sequence is CASSLTGTGNSQPQHF. The DNA for the CDR3 is TGTGCCAGCAGCTTAACCGGGACAGGAAACAGTCAGCCCCAGCATTTT. The chain combines TRBV7-9 with TRBJ1-5, with TRBD1 matching 8 bases. CDR1 is SEHNR and CDR2 is FQNEAQ in the germline V gene (reference sequence). V shed 2 bases and J 6 bases; nucleotides not matched to a gene: 9. The CDR3 contains 16 residues.

The chain couples TRBV11-2 to TRBJ2-7; 12 nucleotides match TRBD2. Looked up from germline, CDR1 is SGHAT and CDR2 is FQNNGV. This CDR3 is 15 amino acids long. The V segment lost 5 bases and the J segment 7 bases; nucleotides outside the gene matches: 9. CDR3 nucleotides: TGTGCCAGCAGCATCCTAGCGGGAGGGTCGGGGGAGCAGTACTTC. Translating it yields CASSILAGGSGEQYF.

The rearrangement joins TRBV28 to TRBJ2-1, with 9 bases fitting TRBD2. The germline V gene has CDR1 MDHEN and CDR2 SYDVKM. This CDR3 has 15 residues. V lost 3 bases, J lost 6 bases, and 6 bases stayed unmatched. The CDR3 loop is CASSFRAGGPNEQFF. Written as DNA, the CDR3 is TGTGCCAGCAGTTTCCGGGCGGGGGGGCCCAATGAGCAGTTCTTC. Full variable domain (remainder filled in from reference TRBV28 and TRBJ2-1): DVKVTQSSRYLVKRTGEKVFLECVQDMDHENMFWYRQDPGLGLRLIYFSYDVKMKEKGDIPEGYSVSREKKERFSLILESASTNQTSMYLCASSFRAGGPNEQFFGPGTRLTVL.

V and J are TRBV6-5 and TRBJ2-7; D is unresolved. The CDR3 spans 14 residues. V lost 5 bases and J 3 bases, leaving 14 bases between the germline ends. Germline V gene data show CDR1 as MNHEY and CDR2 as SVGAGI. CDR3 bases: TGTGCCAGCAGTCGTATTGATCCTAGCTACGAGCAGTACTTC. This gives the protein CASSRIDPSYEQYF.

The chain carries TRBV4-1 and TRBJ2-4; D gene unclear. The CDR3 contains 14 residues. V lost 0 bases, J lost 8 bases, and 11 bases lay in between. Germline CDR1 MGHRA, CDR2 YSYEKL. DNA for the CDR3: TGCGCCAGCAGCCAAGAGGTTGGGCGCGACATTCAGTACTTC. Its protein product is CASSQEVGRDIQYF.

The chain couples TRBV7-8 to TRBJ2-5; 11 nucleotides agree with TRBD2. With 5 bases clipped from V and 4 bases from J, the junction kept 15 bases outside the gene matches. Germline V gene sequence: CDR1 SGHVS, CDR2 FQNEAQ. The CDR3 totals 18 residues. CDR3 region: CASSNGLAGTQLGETQYF. The CDR3 DNA reads as TGTGCCAGCAGCAATGGACTAGCGGGTACTCAATTGGGAGAGACCCAGTACTTC.

V and J are TRBV30 and TRBJ1-3; D unresolved. Trimming stripped 1 base from V and 0 bases from J, with 10 bases between. This CDR3 contains 15 residues. Germline values: CDR1 GTSNPN, CDR2 SVGIG (reference sequence). Written as DNA, the CDR3 is TGTGCCTGGAGTGCCGAGGGTTACTCTGGAAACACCATATATTTT. Translated: CAWSAEGYSGNTIYF. Filled out from reference TRBV30 and TRBJ1-3, the complete variable domain reads SQTIHQWPATLVQPVGSPLSLECTVEGTSNPNLYWYRQAAGRGLQLLFYSVGIGQISSEVPQNLSASRPQDRQFILSSKKLLLSDSGFYLCAWSAEGYSGNTIYFGEGSWLTVV.

This clone was seen a few times. J is TRBJ1-4 and V is TRBV7-9; the match to TRBD1 covers 8 bases. The CDR3 spans 13 residues. Germline CDR1 reads SEHNR; CDR2 reads FQNEAQ (reference sequence). The ends lost 7 bases at V and 6 bases at J; junction bases unmatched: 4. DNA for the CDR3: TGTGCCAGCAACCAGGGGGCCGATGAAAAACTGTTTTTT. Amino acid sequence: CASNQGADEKLFF.

V is TRBV28 and J is TRBJ1-1; 7 bases are shared with TRBD1. The CDR3 contains 12 residues. CDR1 MDHEN and CDR2 SYDVKM come from the germline V gene. V dropped 1 base and J dropped 10; count of bases not matched to a gene: 3. CDR3 DNA sequence: TGTGCCAGCAGTTTATTCTCAGGGGGAGCTTTCTTT. Translated, it gives CASSLFSGGAFF.

The chain employs TRBV28 and TRBJ2-3; TRBD2 aligns across 9 bases. Germline CDR1 is MDHEN and CDR2 is SYDVKM. The CDR3 has 16 amino acids. Unmatched junction bases numbered 7, after V lost 3 bases and J lost 3 bases. The CDR3 here is CASSFLSGGRTDTQYF. The CDR3 DNA sequence: TGTGCCAGCAGTTTTCTTAGCGGGGGTAGAACAGATACGCAGTATTTT.

The V call is TRBV12-3 or TRBV12-4, the J call TRBJ1-3; D is unresolved. Trimming left V 7 bases short and J 0 bases short, with 4 bases between. The CDR3 spans 12 residues. The CDR3 region has the DNA TGTGCCAGCACTAGCTCTGGAAACACCATATATTTT. Translation: CASTSSGNTIYF.

The count of this clone is one. The rearrangement links TRBV3-1 (or the pseudogene TRBV3-2) to TRBJ2-1; 7 bases are a match to TRBD2. Germline V CDR1 and CDR2: LGHDT, YNNKEL (reference sequence). The ends lost 4 bases at V and 6 bases at J; junction bases unmatched: 6. The CDR3 totals 14 residues. CDR3 sequence (DNA): TGTGCCAGCAGCCTAGCGGGCGGGCTCAATGAGCAGTTCTTC. Protein sequence: CASSLAGGLNEQFF.

The chain has TRBV11-3 and TRBJ1-2, with 10 positions matching TRBD1. CDR1 is SGHNT and CDR2 is YENEEA in the germline V gene. This CDR3 is 16 amino acids long. The V segment lost 4 bases and the J segment 6 bases; nucleotides outside the gene matches: 11. CDR3 residues: CASSSVQGQGIDGYTF. CDR3 in DNA: TGTGCCAGCAGCTCAGTCCAGGGACAGGGGATAGATGGCTACACCTTC.